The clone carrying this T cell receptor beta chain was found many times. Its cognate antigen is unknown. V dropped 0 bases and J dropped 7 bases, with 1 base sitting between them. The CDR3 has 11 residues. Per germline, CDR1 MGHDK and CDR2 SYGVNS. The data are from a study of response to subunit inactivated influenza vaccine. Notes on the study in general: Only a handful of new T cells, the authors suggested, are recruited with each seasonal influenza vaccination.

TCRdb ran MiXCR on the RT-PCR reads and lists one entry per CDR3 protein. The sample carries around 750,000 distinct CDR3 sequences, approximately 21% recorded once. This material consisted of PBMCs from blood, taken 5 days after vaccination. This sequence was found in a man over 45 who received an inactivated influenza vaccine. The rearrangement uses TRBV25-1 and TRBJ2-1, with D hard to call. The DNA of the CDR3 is TGTGCCAGCAGTGAATATAATGAGCAGTTCTTC. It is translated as CASSEYNEQFF.